This T cell receptor (beta chain) was retrieved from a study of spatial heterogeneity in lung cancer. Study overall: Unique TCR and UMI combinations averaged more than ten appearances each in raw reads. The study's findings and limits: The appearance of ubiquitous expanded tumor TCRs in blood was greater at resection than follow-up.

This clonotype has at least ten counts. The target antigen is unknown. Time point of the sample: sample taken at primary tumor resection. Whole RNA was taken from tumor, nontumor lung or frozen PBMC; it was then sequenced unsorted. In the library, each TCR cDNA molecule bore its own unique molecular identifier. From the 5' RACE reads, TCRdb called clonotypes with MiXCR, one entry per CDR3 protein. Here the sample spans more than 45,000 distinct CDR3 sequences, approximately 5.3% being singletons. The germline V gene encodes CDR1 DFQATT and CDR2 SNEGSKA (reference sequence). Trimming shortened V by 3 bases and J by 4 bases, and 15 bases separated the two germline ends. The CDR3 spans 14 residues.

The J gene is TRBJ1-1, the V gene TRBV20-1; D gene ambiguous. The sequenced sample was PBMCs, obtained at surgery. The source of this sequence is a male donor with early-stage non-small cell lung cancer. The CDR3 coding sequence is TGCAGTGCTAGTCGGGCAGGACCACCCACTGAAGCTTTCTTT. Amino acids: CSASRAGPPTEAFF.